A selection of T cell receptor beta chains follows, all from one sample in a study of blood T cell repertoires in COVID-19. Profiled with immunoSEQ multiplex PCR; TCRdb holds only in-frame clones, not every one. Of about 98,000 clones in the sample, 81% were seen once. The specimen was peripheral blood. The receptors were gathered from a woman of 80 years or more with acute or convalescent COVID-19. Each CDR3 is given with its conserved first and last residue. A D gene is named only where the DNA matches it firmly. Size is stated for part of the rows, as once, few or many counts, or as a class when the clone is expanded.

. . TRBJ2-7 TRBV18 TGTGCCAGCTCGCAAACTTTAGCGCGCAGCTCCTACGAGCAGTACTTC CASSQTLARSSYEQYF
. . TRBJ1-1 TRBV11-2 TGTGCCAGCAGCTTATTGGGGGGTGGAACTGAAGCTTTCTTT CASSLLGGGTEAFF
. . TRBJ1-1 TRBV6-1 TGTGCCAGCAGTGAAGAGCGGGTGGCTCCTACTGAAGCTTTCTTT CASSEERVAPTEAFF
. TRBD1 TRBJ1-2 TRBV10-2 TGCGCCAGCAGTGTTCGAGCAGGGGGAGATGGCTACACCTTC CASSVRAGGDGYTF
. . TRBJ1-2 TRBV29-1 TGCAGCGTCGGGCGACAGGATTCCTATGGCTACACCTTC CSVGRQDSYGYTF
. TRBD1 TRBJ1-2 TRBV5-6 TGTGCCAGCAGTCCGATAACCGGGACAGGGCGTAACTATGGCTACACCTTC CASSPITGTGRNYGYTF
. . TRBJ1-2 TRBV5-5 TGTGCCAGCAGCTTGGTACGCGGGGGATATGGCTACACCTTC CASSLVRGGYGYTF
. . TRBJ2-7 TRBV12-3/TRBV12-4 TGTGCCAGCAGTTTAGCCCCGACAGAGCAGTACTTC CASSLAPTEQYF
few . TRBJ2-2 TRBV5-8 TGTGCCAGCAGCTTGGCGGGGAACACCGGGGAGCTGTTTTTT CASSLAGNTGELFF
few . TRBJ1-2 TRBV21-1 TGTGCCAGCAGCAAAAAGGAGAACTATGGCTACACCTTC CASSKKENYGYTF
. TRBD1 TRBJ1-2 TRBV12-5 TGTGCTAGTGCCGAACCAGGGGGCAGAATAGACGGCTACACCTTC CASAEPGGRIDGYTF
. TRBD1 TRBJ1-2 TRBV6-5 TGTGCCAGCAGCGGGACAGTCAATGGCTACACCTTC CASSGTVNGYTF
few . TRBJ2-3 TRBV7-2 TGTGCCAGCAGCCCCCCCGGCGGGGGCCCCGCAGATACGCAGTATTTT CASSPPGGGPADTQYF
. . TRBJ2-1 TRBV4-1 TGCGCCAGCAGCCAAGGGGGGCTAGTTTCGGTTCGTGAGCAGTTCTTC CASSQGGLVSVREQFF
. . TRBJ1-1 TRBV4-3 TGCGCCAGCAGCCTAGGGACAGAAGCTTTCTTT CASSLGTEAFF
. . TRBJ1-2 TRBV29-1 TGCAGCGTTGTTAATTCAGGCCCCAGCTACACCTTC CSVVNSGPSYTF
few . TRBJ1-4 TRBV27 TGTGCCAGCAGTTTTGGGGCTAGAACTAATGAAAAACTGTTTTTT CASSFGARTNEKLFF
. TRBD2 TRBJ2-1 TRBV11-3 TGTGCCAGCAGCCTTGGGGGGGTATTCTCCTACAATGAGCAGTTCTTC CASSLGGVFSYNEQFF
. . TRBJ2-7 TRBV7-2 TGTGCCAGCAGCTTAGTCACACGACCACTAAGCTCCTACGAGCAGTACTTC CASSLVTRPLSSYEQYF
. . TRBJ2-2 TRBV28 TGTGCCAGCAGTGGGGGACAGAACACCGGGGAGCTGTTTTTT CASSGGQNTGELFF